The 21 T cell receptor beta chains listed next were all sequenced from one sample in a study of blood T cell repertoires in COVID-19. This table comes from immunoSEQ multiplex PCR, and its TCRdb copy is limited to in-frame clones, with some not included. The table lists fewer than 350,000 clones, 75% to 90% of them singletons. The specimen sequenced was PBMCs or T cells enriched from blood (not recorded which). These receptors all stem from a woman in her 30s with acute COVID-19.

The table lists this clone with a count of one. This chain joins TRBV24-1 and TRBJ2-3, with TRBD1 matching over 10 bases. J lost 4 bases, V lost 4 bases, and 4 bases had no gene match. Germline loops: CDR1 KGHDR, CDR2 SFDVKD. The CDR3 loop spans 15 amino acids. The DNA of the CDR3 is TGTGCCACCAGTGAACTGGGACAGGGGTCAGATACGCAGTATTTT. Amino acid sequence: CATSELGQGSDTQYF.

V gene TRBV14 combines with J gene TRBJ2-1; 7 nucleotides agree with TRBD2. Germline V CDR1 and CDR2: SGHDN, FVKESK. This CDR3 is built from 16 residues. The junction had 12 bases not matched to a gene; V was cut back by 4 bases and J by 6 bases. The CDR3 is CASSPRASGNSNEQFF. Here the CDR3 DNA reads TGTGCCAGCAGCCCCCGTGCTAGCGGAAATTCCAATGAGCAGTTCTTC.

This chain's CDR3 is CATSEPLSDEQYF. For the CDR3, the DNA is TGTGCCACCAGTGAGCCTCTAAGCGACGAGCAGTACTTC. This chain links TRBV24-1 with TRBJ2-7, with D hard to call. V was cut by 4 bases and J by 5 bases, with 11 bases left in between. Germline V gene data show CDR1 as KGHDR and CDR2 as SFDVKD. The length of the CDR3 is 13 residues.

V is TRBV21-1 and J is TRBJ2-1; TRBD2, the table's D call, was not compared with the DNA. TRBV21-1 is flagged as a pseudogene. CDR3 length: 14 residues. CDR3 nucleotide sequence: TGTGCCAGCAGCACGACTAGCGCACCCAATGAGCAGTTCTTC. Amino acids: CASSTTSAPNEQFF.

In this sample, this clone turned up a few times. The chain is built from TRBV18 and TRBJ2-2; maybe TRBD2 (5 bases). Per the germline V gene, CDR1 is KGHSH and CDR2 is LQKENI. Trimming cost V 5 bases and J 4 bases, with 11 bases left between them. The CDR3 is 14 amino acids. The CDR3, as DNA: TGTGCCAGCTCATCGACTCGGGGCACCGGGGAGCTGTTTTTT. Translated: CASSSTRGTGELFF.

As DNA, the CDR3 is TGTGCCAGCAGTTCCCCAGCAGGGACTCTCGTACAGACCCAGTACTTC. Residues: CASSSPAGTLVQTQYF. This chain links TRBV28 with TRBJ2-5; weak D call: TRBD2 (6 bases). Germline assignment: CDR1 MDHEN and CDR2 SYDVKM. V was clipped by 4 bases and J by 6 bases, with 21 bases between them. The CDR3 sequence is 16 residues long.

The rearrangement links TRBV5-6 to TRBJ2-2; no firm D call. Germline CDR1 SGHDT, CDR2 YYEEEE. Trimming shortened V by 4 bases and J by 3 bases, and 22 bases separated the two germline ends. The CDR3 has 18 amino acids. Written as DNA, the CDR3 is TGTGCCAGCAGCACGCAACGTCTCGAGAGGTCGGACACCGGGGAGCTGTTTTTT. Translating gives CASSTQRLERSDTGELFF.

The chain links TRBV10-2 to TRBJ1-5; 9 bases match TRBD1. Per the germline V gene, CDR1 is WSHSY and CDR2 is SAAADI. J lost 2 bases, V lost 10 bases, and 12 bases had no gene match. The CDR3 is 16 amino acids. In DNA, the CDR3 is TGCGCCACCAAACAGGGGGCGCAGGGGGGCAATCAGCCCCAGCATTTT. Protein sequence: CATKQGAQGGNQPQHF.

This chain connects TRBV27 to TRBJ2-7; 9 bases map to TRBD2. The germline CDR1 and CDR2 sequences are MNHEY and SMNVEV (reference sequence). Losses at the gene ends were 2 bases for V and 6 bases for J; bases not matched to a gene: 5. The CDR3 is made up of 14 amino acids. The CDR3 is CASSLAGGPSEQYF. The CDR3 DNA follows: TGTGCCAGCAGTTTAGCGGGAGGGCCTAGCGAGCAGTACTTC.

This chain uses TRBV27 with TRBJ2-1; 10 nucleotides agree with TRBD2. The junction had 2 bases not matched to a gene; V was cut back by 5 bases and J by 4 bases. The CDR3 is 14 amino acids. From germline, CDR1 is MNHEY and CDR2 SMNVEV (reference sequence). The CDR3 DNA reads TGTGCCAGCAGTCCAGCGGGAGGGTACAATGAGCAGTTCTTC. It translates to CASSPAGGYNEQFF.

The genes are TRBV28 and TRBJ1-2, with 8 bases identical to TRBD1. J gave up 7 bases and V 5 bases, and 9 bases lay outside the gene matches. CDR1 and CDR2 from the germline V gene are MDHEN and SYDVKM. The CDR3 runs to 14 residues. Written as DNA, the CDR3 is TGTGCCAGCAGTGGGGACAGGACAGTAAGTGGCTACACCTTC. The encoded protein is CASSGDRTVSGYTF.

This chain links TRBV6-2 or TRBV6-3 with TRBJ2-2; 9 bases line up with TRBD1. The CDR3 has 17 residues. CDR1 and CDR2 from the germline V gene are MNHEY and SVGEGT. The V segment lost 3 bases and the J segment 6 bases; nucleotides outside the gene matches: 11. The CDR3 region has the DNA TGTGCCAGCAGTTATTGGACAGGGGCGAGCGTCTCCGGGGAGCTGTTTTTT. It specifies CASSYWTGASVSGELFF.

CDR3 nucleotide sequence: TGTGCCATCAGTGAGCCCCCTGGGGGGGGCAAGGGGTACGAGCAGTACTTC. It specifies CAISEPPGGGKGYEQYF. This chain uses TRBV10-3 with TRBJ2-7, with D possibly TRBD2 on 7 matching bases. With 2 bases removed from V and 4 bases from J, the gap between germline ends came to 21 bases. In germline, CDR1 is ENHRY, CDR2 SYGVKD. The CDR3 has 17 amino acids.

The sample holds one count of this clone. The gene calls are TRBV10-3 and TRBJ1-2; TRBD1 is a possible D gene (6 bases). This CDR3 contains 13 residues. Germline values: CDR1 ENHRY, CDR2 SYGVKD. The V and J ends lost 3 bases and 6 bases respectively, with 11 bases between them. The CDR3 region has the DNA TGTGCCATCAGTGATAAACAGGGCGATGGCTACACCTTC. It is translated as CAISDKQGDGYTF.

This rearrangement joins TRBV5-4 to TRBJ1-4, with a weak D call TRBD1 (5 bases). V dropped 4 bases and J dropped 5 bases, with 18 bases sitting between them. This CDR3 is built from 16 residues. Germline values: CDR1 SGHNT, CDR2 YYREEE (reference sequence). For the CDR3, the DNA is TGTGCCAGCAGCCTGGGGGGTAGGGGAAGAAATGAAAAACTGTTTTTT. Its translation: CASSLGGRGRNEKLFF.

V and J are TRBV27 and TRBJ2-5; D gene uncertain. This CDR3 is built from 11 residues. Germline V gene data show CDR1 as MNHEY and CDR2 as SMNVEV (reference sequence). V dropped 9 bases and J dropped 5 bases, with 10 bases sitting between them. This CDR3 reads CASKRGETQYF. DNA for the CDR3: TGTGCCAGTAAAAGAGGCGAGACCCAGTACTTC.

The V call is TRBV28, the J call TRBJ2-1, with 8 positions matching TRBD1. The J segment lost 9 bases and the V segment lost 3 bases, leaving 1 base of the junction unmatched. CDR1 is MDHEN and CDR2 is SYDVKM in the germline V gene. CDR3 length: 12 amino acids. CDR3 bases: TGTGCCAGCAGTTTTGGACAGGGTGAGCAGTTCTTC. This translates into CASSFGQGEQFF.

V gene TRBV7-9 combines with J gene TRBJ2-1; 7 bases agree with TRBD2. With V trimmed by 1 base and J by 0 bases, 3 bases remained unmatched. The germline V gene encodes CDR1 SEHNR and CDR2 FQNEAQ (reference sequence). The CDR3 extends over 16 amino acids. This CDR3 reads CASSLDGGSSYNEQFF. The CDR3 DNA follows: TGTGCCAGCAGCTTAGACGGCGGGAGCTCCTACAATGAGCAGTTCTTC.

The chain carries TRBV18 and TRBJ1-3; maybe TRBD1 (6 bases). This CDR3 has 16 amino acids. V dropped 3 bases and J dropped 5 bases, with 17 bases sitting between them. CDR1 and CDR2 (germline): KGHSH, LQKENI. The CDR3: CASSPTEAQGRNTIYF. The CDR3 nucleotides are TGTGCCAGCTCACCCACGGAGGCACAGGGACGAAACACCATATATTTT. The whole variable domain, filled in from reference TRBV18 and TRBJ1-3, reads NAGVMQNPRHLVRRRGQEARLRCSPMKGHSHVYWYRQLPEEGLKFMVYLQKENIIDESGMPKERFSAEFPKEGPSILRIQQVVRGDSAAYFCASSPTEAQGRNTIYFGEGSWLTVV.

The rearrangement joins TRBV28 to TRBJ2-4; 7 bases fit TRBD2. There are 14 residues in the CDR3. V lost 8 bases to trimming and J lost 0 bases; unmatched junction nucleotides: 4. CDR1 is MDHEN and CDR2 is SYDVKM in the germline V gene. The CDR3 spells CASWGGVAKNIQYF. The DNA of the CDR3 is TGTGCCAGCTGGGGGGGGGTAGCCAAAAACATTCAGTACTTC.

The rearrangement links TRBV12-5 to TRBJ2-7, with D possibly being TRBD1 (6 bases). Looked up from germline, CDR1 is LGHNT and CDR2 is FRNRAP. CDR3 length: 17 amino acids. V shed 0 bases and J shed 0 bases, with 15 bases lying between them. CDR3 sequence (DNA): TGTGCTAGTGGTTTGGTACTGGCAGGGGCCAGCTCCTACGAGCAGTACTTC. Amino acid sequence: CASGLVLAGASSYEQYF. The full variable domain, completed using reference TRBV12-5 and TRBJ2-7, is DARVTQTPRHKVTEMGQEVTMRCQPILGHNTVFWYRQTMMQGLELLAYFRNRAPLDDSGMPKDRFSAEMPDATLATLKIQPSEPRDSAVYFCASGLVLAGASSYEQYFGPGTRLTVT.